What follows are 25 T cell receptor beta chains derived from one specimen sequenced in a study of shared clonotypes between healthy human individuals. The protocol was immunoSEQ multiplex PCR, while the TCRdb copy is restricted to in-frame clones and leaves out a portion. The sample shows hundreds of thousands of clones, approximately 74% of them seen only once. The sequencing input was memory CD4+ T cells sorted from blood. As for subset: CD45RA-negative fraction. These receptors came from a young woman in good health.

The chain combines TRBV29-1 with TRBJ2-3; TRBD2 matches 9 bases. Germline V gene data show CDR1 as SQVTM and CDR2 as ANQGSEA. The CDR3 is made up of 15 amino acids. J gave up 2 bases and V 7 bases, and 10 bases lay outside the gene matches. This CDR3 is CSADGREGYTDTQYF. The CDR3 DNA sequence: TGCAGCGCCGACGGGCGGGAGGGATACACAGATACGCAGTATTTT.

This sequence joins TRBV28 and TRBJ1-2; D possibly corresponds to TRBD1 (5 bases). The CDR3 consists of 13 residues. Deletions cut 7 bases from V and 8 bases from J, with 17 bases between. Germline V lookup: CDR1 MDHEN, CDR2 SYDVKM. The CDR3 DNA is TGTGCCAGCAACTTTCAGGGAATTGGAGGCTACACCTTC. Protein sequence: CASNFQGIGGYTF.

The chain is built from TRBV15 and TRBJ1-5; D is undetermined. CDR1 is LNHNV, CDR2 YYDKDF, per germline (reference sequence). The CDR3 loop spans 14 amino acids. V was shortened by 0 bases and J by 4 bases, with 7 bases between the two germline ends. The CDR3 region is CATSRDRRNQPQHF. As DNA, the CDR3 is TGTGCCACCAGCAGAGATAGACGTAATCAGCCCCAGCATTTT. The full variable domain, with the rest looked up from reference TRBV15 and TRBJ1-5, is DAMVIQNPRYQVTQFGKPVTLSCSQTLNHNVMYWYQQKSSQAPKLLFHYYDKDFNNEADTPDNFQSRRPNTSFCFLDIRSPGLGDTAMYLCATSRDRRNQPQHFGDGTRLSIL.

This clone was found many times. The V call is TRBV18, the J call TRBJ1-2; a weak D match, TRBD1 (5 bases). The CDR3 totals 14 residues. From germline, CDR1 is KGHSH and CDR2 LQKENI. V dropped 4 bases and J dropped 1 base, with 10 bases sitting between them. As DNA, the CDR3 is TGTGCCAGCTCACGGGAGACAGTTAACTATGGCTACACCTTC. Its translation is CASSRETVNYGYTF.

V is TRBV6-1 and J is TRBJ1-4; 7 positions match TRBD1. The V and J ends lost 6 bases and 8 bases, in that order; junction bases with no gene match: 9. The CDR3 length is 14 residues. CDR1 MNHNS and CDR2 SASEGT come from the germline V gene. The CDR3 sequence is CASSPFRGREKLFF. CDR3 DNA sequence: TGTGCCAGCAGCCCCTTCAGGGGGAGAGAAAAACTGTTTTTT.

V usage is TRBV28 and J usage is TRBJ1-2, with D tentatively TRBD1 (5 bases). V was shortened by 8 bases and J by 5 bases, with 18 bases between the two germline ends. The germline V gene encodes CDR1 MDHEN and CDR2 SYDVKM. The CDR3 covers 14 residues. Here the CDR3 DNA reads TGTGCCAGCCTTAGGCTCACTGGGGGATATGGCTACACCTTC. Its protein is CASLRLTGGYGYTF.

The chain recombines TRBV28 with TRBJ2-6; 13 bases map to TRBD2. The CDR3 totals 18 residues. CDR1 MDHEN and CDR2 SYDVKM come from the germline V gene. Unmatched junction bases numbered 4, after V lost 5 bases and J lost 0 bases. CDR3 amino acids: CASSTRTSGSSGANVLTF. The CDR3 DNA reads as TGTGCCAGCAGTACACGGACTAGCGGGAGCTCTGGGGCCAACGTCCTGACTTTC. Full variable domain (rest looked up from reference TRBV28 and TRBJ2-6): DVKVTQSSRYLVKRTGEKVFLECVQDMDHENMFWYRQDPGLGLRLIYFSYDVKMKEKGDIPEGYSVSREKKERFSLILESASTNQTSMYLCASSTRTSGSSGANVLTFGAGSRLTVL.

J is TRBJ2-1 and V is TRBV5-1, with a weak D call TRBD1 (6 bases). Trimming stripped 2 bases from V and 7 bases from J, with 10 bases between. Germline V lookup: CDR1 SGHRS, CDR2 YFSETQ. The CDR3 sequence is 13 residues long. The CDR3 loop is CASSLNRENEQFF. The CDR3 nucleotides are TGCGCCAGCAGCTTAAACAGGGAAAATGAGCAGTTCTTC.

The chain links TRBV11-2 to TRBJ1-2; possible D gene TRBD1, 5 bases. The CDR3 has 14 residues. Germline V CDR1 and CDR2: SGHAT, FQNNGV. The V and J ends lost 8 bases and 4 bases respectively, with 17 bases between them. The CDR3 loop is CASVGERGGYGYTF. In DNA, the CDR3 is TGTGCCAGCGTGGGGGAGAGGGGAGGCTATGGCTACACCTTC.

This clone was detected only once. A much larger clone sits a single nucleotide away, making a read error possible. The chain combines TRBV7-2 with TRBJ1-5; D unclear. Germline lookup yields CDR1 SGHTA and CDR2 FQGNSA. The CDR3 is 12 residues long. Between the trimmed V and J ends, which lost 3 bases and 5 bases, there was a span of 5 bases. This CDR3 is CASSFGDQPQHF. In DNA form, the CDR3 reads TGTGCCAGCAGCTTCGGGGATCAGCCCCAGCATTTT.

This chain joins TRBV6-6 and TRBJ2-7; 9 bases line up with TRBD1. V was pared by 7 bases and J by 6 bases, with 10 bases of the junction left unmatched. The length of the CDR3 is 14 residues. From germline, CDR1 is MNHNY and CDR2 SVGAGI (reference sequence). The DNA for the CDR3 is TGTGCCAGCATCTACCGGGACAGGGTGCTCGAGCAGTACTTC. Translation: CASIYRDRVLEQYF.

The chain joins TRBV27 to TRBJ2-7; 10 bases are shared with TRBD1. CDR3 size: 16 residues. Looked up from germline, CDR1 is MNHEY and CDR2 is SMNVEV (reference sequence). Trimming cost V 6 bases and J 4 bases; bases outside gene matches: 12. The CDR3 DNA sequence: TGTGCCAGCAGGACCAGGGGTGGACAGGGGGGTTACGAGCAGTACTTC. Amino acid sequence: CASRTRGGQGGYEQYF.

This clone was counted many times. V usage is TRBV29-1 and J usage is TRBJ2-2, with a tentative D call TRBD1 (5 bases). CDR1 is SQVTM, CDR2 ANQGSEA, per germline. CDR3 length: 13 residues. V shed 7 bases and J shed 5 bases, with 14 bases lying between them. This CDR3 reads CSGTLYDTGELFF. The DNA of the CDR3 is TGCAGCGGGACACTTTATGATACCGGGGAGCTGTTTTTT.

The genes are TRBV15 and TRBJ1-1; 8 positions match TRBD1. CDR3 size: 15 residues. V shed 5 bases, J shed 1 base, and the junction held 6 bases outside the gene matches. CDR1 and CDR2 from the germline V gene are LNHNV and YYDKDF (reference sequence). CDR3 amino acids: CATSVHRGANTEAFF. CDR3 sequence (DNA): TGTGCCACCAGCGTCCACAGGGGGGCGAACACTGAAGCTTTCTTT. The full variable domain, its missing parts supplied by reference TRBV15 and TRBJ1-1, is DAMVIQNPRYQVTQFGKPVTLSCSQTLNHNVMYWYQQKSSQAPKLLFHYYDKDFNNEADTPDNFQSRRPNTSFCFLDIRSPGLGDTAMYLCATSVHRGANTEAFFGQGTRLTVV.

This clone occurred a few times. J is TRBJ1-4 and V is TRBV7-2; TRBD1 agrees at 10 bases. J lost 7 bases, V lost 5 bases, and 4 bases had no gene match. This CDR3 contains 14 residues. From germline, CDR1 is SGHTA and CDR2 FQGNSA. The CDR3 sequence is CASSKGQGFEKLFF. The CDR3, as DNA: TGTGCCAGCAGCAAGGGACAGGGGTTTGAAAAACTGTTTTTT.

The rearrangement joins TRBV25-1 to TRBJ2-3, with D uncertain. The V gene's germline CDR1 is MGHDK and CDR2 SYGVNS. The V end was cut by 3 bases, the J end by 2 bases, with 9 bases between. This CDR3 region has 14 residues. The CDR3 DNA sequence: TGTGCCAGCAGTGACCCCAGGTTCACAGATACGCAGTATTTT. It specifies CASSDPRFTDTQYF.

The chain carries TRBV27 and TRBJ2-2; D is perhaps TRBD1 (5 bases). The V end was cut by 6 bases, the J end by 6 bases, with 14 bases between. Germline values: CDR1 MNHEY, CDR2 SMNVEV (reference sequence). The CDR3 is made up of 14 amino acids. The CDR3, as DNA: TGTGCCAGCAGCCACAATATCAGGGCCGGGGAGCTGTTTTTT. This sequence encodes CASSHNIRAGELFF.

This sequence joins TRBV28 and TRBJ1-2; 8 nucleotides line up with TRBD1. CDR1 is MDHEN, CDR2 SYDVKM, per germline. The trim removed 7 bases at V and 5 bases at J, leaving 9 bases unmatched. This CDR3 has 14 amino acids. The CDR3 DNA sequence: TGTGCCAGCACCCAGGGGGCCCCAGGGTATGGCTACACCTTC. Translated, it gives CASTQGAPGYGYTF.

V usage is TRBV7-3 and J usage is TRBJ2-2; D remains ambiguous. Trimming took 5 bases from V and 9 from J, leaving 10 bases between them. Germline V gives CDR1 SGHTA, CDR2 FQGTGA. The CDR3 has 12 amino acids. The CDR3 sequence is CASSADNRELFF. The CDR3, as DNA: TGTGCCAGCAGCGCCGACAACCGGGAGCTGTTTTTT.

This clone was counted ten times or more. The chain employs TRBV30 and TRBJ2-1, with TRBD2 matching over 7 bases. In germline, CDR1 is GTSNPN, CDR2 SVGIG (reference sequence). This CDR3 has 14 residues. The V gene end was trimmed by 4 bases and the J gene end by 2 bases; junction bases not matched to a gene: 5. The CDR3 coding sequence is TGTGCCTGGAAACCGGGACTACCCTACAATGAGCAGTTCTTC. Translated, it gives CAWKPGLPYNEQFF.

Written as DNA, the CDR3 is TGCATCCGACCACTAGCGGGAGGCGAGTTCTTC. Its translation is CIRPLAGGEFF. This chain connects TRBV20-1 to TRBJ2-1; TRBD2 agrees at 12 bases. The CDR3 runs to 11 residues. The germline V gene has CDR1 DFQATT and CDR2 SNEGSKA (reference sequence).

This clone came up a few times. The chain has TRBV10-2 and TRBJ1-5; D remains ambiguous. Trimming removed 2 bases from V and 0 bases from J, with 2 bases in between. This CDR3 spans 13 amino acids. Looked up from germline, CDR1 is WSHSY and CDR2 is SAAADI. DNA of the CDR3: TGCGCCAGCAGTGAGATTAGCAATCAGCCCCAGCATTTT. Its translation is CASSEISNQPQHF.

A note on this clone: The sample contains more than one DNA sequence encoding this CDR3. CDR3 bases: TGTGCCAGCAGCTTCGTCGGGAGCTCCTACAATGAGCAGTTCTTC. Translation gives CASSFVGSSYNEQFF. J is TRBJ2-1 and V is TRBV5-8, with TRBD2 as a possible D gene (6 bases). The germline CDR1 and CDR2 sequences are SGHTS and YDEGEE. V was clipped by 2 bases and J by 0 bases, with 9 bases between them. The CDR3 consists of 15 residues.

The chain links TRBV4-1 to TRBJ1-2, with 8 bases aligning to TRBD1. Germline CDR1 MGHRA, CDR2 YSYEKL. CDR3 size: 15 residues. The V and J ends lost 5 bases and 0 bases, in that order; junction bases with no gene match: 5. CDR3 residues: CASSLGDRPNYGYTF. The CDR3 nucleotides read TGCGCCAGCAGCTTGGGGGACAGGCCTAACTATGGCTACACCTTC.

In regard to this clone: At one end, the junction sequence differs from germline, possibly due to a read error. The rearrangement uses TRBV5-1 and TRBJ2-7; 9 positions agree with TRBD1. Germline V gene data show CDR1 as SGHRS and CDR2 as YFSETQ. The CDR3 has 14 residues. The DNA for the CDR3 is TGCGCCAGCCGCTTCGGGACAGGGACCTACGAGCAGTACTTC. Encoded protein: CASRFGTGTYEQYF.